This T cell receptor (beta chain) was observed in a study of blood T cell repertoires in COVID-19. Study-level background: Acute and convalescent COVID-19 samples came from the United States, Italy and Spain.

Original processing notes: Researchers report that nucleated cell counts were estimated from reference gene primer amplification. Profiling relied on immunoSEQ multiplex PCR, and the TCRdb table lists in-frame clones only, not all of them. For V, J and clone size, that table is used; D and trimming come from the DNA. The profile shows about 220,000 clones, 75% to 90% of them singletons. The V gene's germline CDR1 is MNHEY and CDR2 SVGAGI. The length of the CDR3 is 15 residues. V lost 2 bases and J lost 1, with 11 bases in between. Enrolled during active infection, Seattle patients were then followed longitudinally.

The sample taken for sequencing was peripheral blood. This TCR came from a woman at least 80 years old with COVID-19, enrolled during active disease. The chain uses TRBV6-5 and TRBJ1-1; D gene uncertain. DNA for the CDR3: TGTGCCAGCAGTTACAGAGGGAAAGGGAACACTGAAGCTTTCTTT. Amino acids: CASSYRGKGNTEAFF.